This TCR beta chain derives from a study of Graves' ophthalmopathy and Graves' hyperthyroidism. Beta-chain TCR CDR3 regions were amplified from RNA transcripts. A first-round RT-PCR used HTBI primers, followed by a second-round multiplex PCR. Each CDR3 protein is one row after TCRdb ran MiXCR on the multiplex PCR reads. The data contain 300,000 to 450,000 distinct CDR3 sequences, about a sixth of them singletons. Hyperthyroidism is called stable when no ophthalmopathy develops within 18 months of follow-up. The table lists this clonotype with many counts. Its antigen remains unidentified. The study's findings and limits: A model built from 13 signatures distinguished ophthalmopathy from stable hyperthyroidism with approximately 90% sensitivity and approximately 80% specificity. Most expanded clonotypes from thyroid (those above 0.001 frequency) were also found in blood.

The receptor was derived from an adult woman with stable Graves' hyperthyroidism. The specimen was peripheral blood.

CDR3: CASSFTSIRGGTEAFF. The DNA for the CDR3 is TGTGCCAGCAGTTTCACTTCGATTCGCGGTGGGACTGAAGCTTTCTTT. The chain has TRBV6-2 or TRBV6-3 and TRBJ1-1, with D unclear. Trimming stripped 4 bases from V and 5 bases from J, with 20 bases between. The V gene's germline CDR1 is MNHEY and CDR2 SVGEGT. CDR3 length: 16 residues.